One and the same sample provided the 23 T cell receptor beta chains below, sequenced in a study of shared clonotypes between healthy human individuals. Profiled with immunoSEQ multiplex PCR; TCRdb holds only in-frame clones, not every one. The sample lists around 2,000,000 clones, about 95% seen once, with around 1.1% in the top ten. Terminally differentiated effector memory CD45RA+ cells were excluded by CCR7 positive selection of CD45RO-negative cells. Sequenced: naive CD8+ T cells sorted from blood. The receptors here all came from a man in his late teens or twenties in good health.

The V gene is TRBV27, the J gene TRBJ2-3; the match to TRBD2 covers 9 bases. The germline V gene has CDR1 MNHEY and CDR2 SMNVEV (reference sequence). V gave up 4 bases and J gave up 4 bases; unmatched junction bases: 9. This CDR3 is built from 16 residues. The CDR3 loop reads CASSSNAAGGPDTQYF. Written as DNA, the CDR3 is TGTGCCAGCAGTTCCAATGCAGCGGGGGGTCCAGATACGCAGTATTTT.

This rearrangement joins TRBV4-3 to TRBJ2-1, with TRBD2 identical over 9 bases. The CDR3 sequence is 16 residues long. V trimming: 1 base; J trimming: 4 bases; junction bases outside the gene matches: 5. Germline loops: CDR1 LGHNA, CDR2 YSLEER. This CDR3 is CASSQGAGGLYNEQFF. The CDR3 bases are TGCGCCAGCAGCCAAGGGGCGGGAGGGCTTTACAATGAGCAGTTCTTC.

The chain joins TRBV2 to TRBJ1-6, with D possibly TRBD1 on 6 matching bases. The V end was cut by 3 bases, the J end by 0 bases, with 9 bases between. The CDR3 loop spans 16 amino acids. Per the germline V gene, CDR1 is SNHLY and CDR2 is FYNNEI. CDR3 sequence (DNA): TGTGCCAGCAGTGAGTTAGGGGGCTCCTATAATTCACCCCTCCACTTT. Translated: CASSELGGSYNSPLHF.

The J gene is TRBJ1-4, the V gene TRBV16; possible D gene TRBD1, 5 bases. Germline assignment: CDR1 KGHSY and CDR2 FQNENV. The CDR3 runs 14 residues. The ends were cut back, 2 bases at V and 5 bases at J, with 9 bases in the middle. CDR3: CASSQPGPNEKLFF. The CDR3, as DNA: TGTGCCAGCAGCCAACCAGGGCCGAATGAAAAACTGTTTTTT. The whole variable domain, filled in from reference TRBV16 and TRBJ1-4, reads GEEVAQTPKHLVRGEGQKAKLYCAPIKGHSYVFWYQQVLKNEFKFLISFQNENVFDETGMPKERFSAKCLPNSPCSLEIQATKLEDSAVYFCASSQPGPNEKLFFGSGTQLSVL.

This rearrangement joins TRBV9 to TRBJ2-2; the match to TRBD1 covers 9 bases. Germline CDR1 reads SGDLS; CDR2 reads YYNGEE. V shed 4 bases and J 5 bases; nucleotides not matched to a gene: 6. The CDR3 sequence is 15 residues long. CDR3 sequence: CASSLGQGRTGELFF. The DNA of the CDR3 is TGTGCCAGCAGCCTGGGACAGGGAAGGACCGGGGAGCTGTTTTTT.

The rearrangement joins TRBV27 to TRBJ2-7; D is tentatively TRBD1 or TRBD2 (5 bases each). The CDR3 extends over 16 amino acids. V was clipped by 6 bases and J by 5 bases, with 23 bases between them. Germline CDR1 is MNHEY and CDR2 is SMNVEV (reference sequence). The CDR3 DNA sequence: TGTGCCAGCAGCCCTACTCTTTCGGGCATGGGGGACGAGCAGTACTTC. Residues: CASSPTLSGMGDEQYF.

This chain connects TRBV7-9 to TRBJ1-1; no definite D call. V dropped 5 bases and J dropped 7 bases, with 11 bases sitting between them. The CDR3 length is 12 residues. The V gene's germline CDR1 is SEHNR and CDR2 FQNEAQ (reference sequence). CDR3 in amino acids: CASSPPTLEAFF. CDR3 coding DNA: TGTGCCAGCAGCCCTCCGACACTTGAAGCTTTCTTT.

This clone was observed a single time. Other DNA sequences within the sample encode an identical CDR3. The CDR3 DNA reads as TGCGCCAGCAGCCAAGATAGTACCTACGAGCAGTACTTC. Translating gives CASSQDSTYEQYF. V is TRBV4-1 and J is TRBJ2-7; D not certain. Germline-derived CDR1 and CDR2 are MGHRA and YSYEKL. The V end lost 0 bases, the J end lost 2 bases, and 5 bases lay between the germline ends. The CDR3 totals 13 residues.

This rearrangement joins TRBV7-9 to TRBJ2-3, with TRBD2 matching 7 bases. With 4 bases clipped from V and 2 bases from J, the junction kept 6 bases outside the gene matches. The CDR3 contains 15 residues. The germline CDR1 and CDR2 sequences are SEHNR and FQNEAQ (reference sequence). Here the CDR3 reads CASSSFSGFTDTQYF. CDR3 nucleotides: TGTGCCAGCAGCTCCTTTAGCGGGTTCACAGATACGCAGTATTTT.

This chain uses TRBV7-6 with TRBJ2-3; D may be TRBD1 or TRBD2 (5 bases each). CDR1 is SGHVS and CDR2 is FNYEAQ in the germline V gene. This CDR3 has 14 amino acids. V lost 0 bases and J 4 bases, leaving 8 bases between the germline ends. The CDR3 DNA reads as TGTGCCAGCAGCTTAGCCCGGGGCCCAGATACGCAGTATTTT. Translating gives CASSLARGPDTQYF.

The chain is built from TRBV7-9 and TRBJ2-7; D is perhaps TRBD1 (6 bases). The CDR3 runs 13 residues. CDR1 is SEHNR, CDR2 FQNEAQ, per germline (reference sequence). V dropped 6 bases and J dropped 2 bases, with 11 bases sitting between them. The CDR3 coding sequence is TGTGCCAGCAGACCGACAGGTCCCTACGAGCAGTACTTC. Its protein product is CASRPTGPYEQYF.

The V gene is TRBV6-5, the J gene TRBJ1-5; 7 bases line up with TRBD1. The germline CDR1 and CDR2 sequences are MNHEY and SVGAGI. The CDR3 is 16 residues long. After removal of 2 bases from V and 5 bases from J, the junction contained 9 bases not matched to a gene. The CDR3 region has the DNA TGTGCCAGCAGTTACCCCCGGGGCAGGGGGGATCAGCCCCAGCATTTT. This codes for CASSYPRGRGDQPQHF.

V is TRBV7-6 and J is TRBJ2-7; 10 bases match TRBD1. Germline assignment: CDR1 SGHVS and CDR2 FNYEAQ. The CDR3 runs to 14 residues. V gave up 4 bases and J gave up 4 bases; unmatched junction bases: 4. Written as DNA, the CDR3 is TGTGCCAGCAGCTCCGGGACAGGGGAGTACGAGCAGTACTTC. Translated, it gives CASSSGTGEYEQYF.

In the case of this clone: The sample has other DNA sequences that encode this CDR3 too. This rearrangement joins TRBV2 to TRBJ2-7, with 12 bases that match TRBD2. Germline CDR1 reads SNHLY; CDR2 reads FYNNEI. The CDR3 is 16 amino acids. V lost 1 base, J lost 3 bases, and 4 bases stayed unmatched. The chain's CDR3 is CASSEGLAGGSYEQYF. The CDR3 nucleotides read TGTGCCAGCAGTGAAGGGCTAGCGGGAGGGAGCTACGAGCAGTACTTC.

The chain recombines TRBV10-1 with TRBJ2-3; 9 bases match TRBD2. CDR1 and CDR2 (germline): WNHNN, SYGVQD (reference sequence). This CDR3 region has 15 residues. The J segment lost 3 bases and the V segment lost 5 bases, leaving 6 bases of the junction unmatched. The CDR3 DNA reads TGCGCCAGCAGTTTGGGACTAGCACCAACAGATACGCAGTATTTT. Encoded protein: CASSLGLAPTDTQYF.

This chain connects TRBV11-2 to TRBJ2-7; TRBD1 matches 8 bases. The germline gives CDR1 SGHAT, CDR2 FQNNGV. Unmatched junction bases numbered 4, after V lost 3 bases and J lost 0 bases. The CDR3 has 15 residues. DNA of the CDR3: TGTGCCAGCAGCTTCCGGACAGGGAGCTCCTACGAGCAGTACTTC. Translating it yields CASSFRTGSSYEQYF.

As regards this clone: Other DNA sequences from this sample encode an identical CDR3 as well. The genes are TRBV11-2 and TRBJ1-5; D unclear. Germline V gene data show CDR1 as SGHAT and CDR2 as FQNNGV. The ends were cut back, 2 bases at V and 1 base at J, with 6 bases in the middle. The CDR3 has 14 residues. Here the CDR3 DNA reads TGTGCCAGCAGCTTATTCGACAGCAATCAGCCCCAGCATTTT. This gives the protein CASSLFDSNQPQHF. Complete variable domain (other parts from reference TRBV11-2 and TRBJ1-5): EAGVAQSPRYKIIEKRQSVAFWCNPISGHATLYWYQQILGQGPKLLIQFQNNGVVDDSQLPKDRFSAERLKGVDSTLKIQPAKLEDSAVYLCASSLFDSNQPQHFGDGTRLSIL.

V is TRBV4-3 and J is TRBJ2-3, with D perhaps matching TRBD1 (5 bases). This CDR3 has 18 residues. Germline V gene sequence: CDR1 LGHNA, CDR2 YSLEER. The V end lost 0 bases, the J end lost 2 bases, and 18 bases lay between the germline ends. The CDR3: CASSQDQITGSFTDTQYF. CDR3 coding DNA: TGCGCCAGCAGCCAAGACCAGATTACAGGATCTTTCACAGATACGCAGTATTTT.

This clone was observed a handful of times. The gene calls are TRBV9 and TRBJ1-2; 9 positions agree with TRBD1. V shed 4 bases, J shed 6 bases, and the junction held 13 bases outside the gene matches. The length of the CDR3 is 16 residues. CDR1 and CDR2 (germline): SGDLS, YYNGEE. CDR3 bases: TGTGCCAGCAGCCGTAGCTATACGGGACAGGGAGATGGCTACACCTTC. Translation gives CASSRSYTGQGDGYTF.

This clone showed up just once. The V and J genes are TRBV30 and TRBJ2-1; no firm D call. This CDR3 has 13 residues. Germline V gene sequence: CDR1 GTSNPN, CDR2 SVGIG (reference sequence). V was pared by 4 bases and J by 5 bases, with 12 bases between. The CDR3 here is CAWNQQINNEQFF. Here the CDR3 DNA reads TGTGCCTGGAACCAACAGATTAACAATGAGCAGTTCTTC.

The CDR3 is CASREREGPLEQFF. CDR3 in DNA: TGTGCCAGCCGTGAGCGGGAGGGCCCATTAGAGCAGTTCTTC. This sequence joins TRBV27 and TRBJ2-1; 10 nucleotides agree with TRBD2. Looked up from germline, CDR1 is MNHEY and CDR2 is SMNVEV (reference sequence). V trimming: 8 bases; J trimming: 10 bases; junction bases outside the gene matches: 11. The CDR3 totals 14 residues.

This clone showed up just once. The chain employs TRBV5-1 and TRBJ2-7, with 7 bases fitting TRBD2. The trim removed 4 bases at V and 6 bases at J, leaving 7 bases unmatched. The V gene's germline CDR1 is SGHRS and CDR2 YFSETQ. The CDR3 is 13 amino acids. Written as DNA, the CDR3 is TGCGCCAGCAGCCCCGGACTAGGAGCCGAGCAGTACTTC. Translated: CASSPGLGAEQYF.

This sequence joins TRBV7-9 and TRBJ1-1, with D tentatively TRBD1 (5 bases). This CDR3 has 16 amino acids. V gave up 6 bases and J gave up 2 bases, with 19 bases separating them. The V gene's germline CDR1 is SEHNR and CDR2 FQNEAQ (reference sequence). CDR3 sequence: CASRITSGQSNTEAFF. DNA of the CDR3: TGTGCCAGCAGAATTACATCGGGGCAGAGTAACACTGAAGCTTTCTTT.